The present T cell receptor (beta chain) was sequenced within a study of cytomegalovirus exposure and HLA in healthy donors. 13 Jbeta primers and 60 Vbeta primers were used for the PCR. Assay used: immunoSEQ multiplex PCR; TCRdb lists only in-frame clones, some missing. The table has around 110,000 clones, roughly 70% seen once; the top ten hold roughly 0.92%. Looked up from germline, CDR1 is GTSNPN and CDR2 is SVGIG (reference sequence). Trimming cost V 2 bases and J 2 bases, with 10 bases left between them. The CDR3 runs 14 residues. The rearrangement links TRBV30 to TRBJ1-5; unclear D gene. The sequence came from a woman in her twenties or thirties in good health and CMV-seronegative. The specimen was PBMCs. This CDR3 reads CAWSYRGGNQPQHF. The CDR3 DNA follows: TGTGCCTGGAGTTACCGGGGAGGCAATCAGCCCCAGCATTTT.